This T cell receptor beta chain derives from a study of T cells in Graves' hyperthyroidism and ophthalmopathy. Amplification of TCR beta CDR3 regions used RNA as the template. The TCR CDR3 first-round RT-PCR relied on the HTBI primer set. TCRdb redid the calling of the multiplex PCR reads with MiXCR, one entry per CDR3 protein. The sample lists about 270,000 distinct CDR3 sequences, 12% to 15% occurring once. For the diagnoses, clinical symptoms, serum thyroxine and TRAb, thyroid ultrasound and orbital computed tomography were used. The PBMCs were taken from about 10 ml of fresh peripheral blood. This clonotype was seen many times. Its specificity is not known. V lost 3 bases, J lost 3 bases, and 9 bases lay in between. The CDR3 sequence is 14 residues long. The V gene's germline CDR1 is MNHEY and CDR2 SMNVEV (reference sequence). General observations from the study: Blood shared most expanded thyroid clonotypes above 0.001.

The sequenced sample consisted of blood. The TCR comes from a woman in her forties or fifties with Graves' hyperthyroidism that later progressed to Graves' ophthalmopathy. The chain couples TRBV27 to TRBJ2-1; perhaps TRBD2 as D (5 bases). CDR3 DNA sequence: TGTGCCAGCAGTTTGAACGGGAACTACAATGAGCAGTTCTTC. Its translation is CASSLNGNYNEQFF.